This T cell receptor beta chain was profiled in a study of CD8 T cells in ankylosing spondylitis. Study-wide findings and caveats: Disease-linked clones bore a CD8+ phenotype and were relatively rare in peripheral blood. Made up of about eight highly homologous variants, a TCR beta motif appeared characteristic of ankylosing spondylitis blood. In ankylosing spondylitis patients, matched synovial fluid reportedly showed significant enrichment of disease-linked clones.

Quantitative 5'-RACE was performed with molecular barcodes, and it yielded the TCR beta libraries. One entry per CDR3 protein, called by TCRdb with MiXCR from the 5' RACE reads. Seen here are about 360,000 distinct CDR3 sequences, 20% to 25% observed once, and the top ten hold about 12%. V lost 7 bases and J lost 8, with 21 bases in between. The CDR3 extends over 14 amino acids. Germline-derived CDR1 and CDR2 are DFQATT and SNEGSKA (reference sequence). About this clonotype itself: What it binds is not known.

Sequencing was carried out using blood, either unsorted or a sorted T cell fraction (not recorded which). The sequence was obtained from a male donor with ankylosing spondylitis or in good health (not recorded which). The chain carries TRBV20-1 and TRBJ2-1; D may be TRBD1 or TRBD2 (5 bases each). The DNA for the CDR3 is TGCAGTGTAGGGACGGAGCCCTCCGCCGATGAGCAGTTCTTC. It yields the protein CSVGTEPSADEQFF.